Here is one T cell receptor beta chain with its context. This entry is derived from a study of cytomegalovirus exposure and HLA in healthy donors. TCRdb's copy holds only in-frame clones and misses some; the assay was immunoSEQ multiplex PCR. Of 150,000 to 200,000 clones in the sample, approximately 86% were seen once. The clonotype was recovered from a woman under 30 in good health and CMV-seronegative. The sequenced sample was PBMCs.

The CDR3 is CASSHPGRATTYEQYF. The CDR3 DNA reads TGCGCCAGCAGCCATCCGGGTCGAGCTACCACCTACGAGCAGTACTTC. V usage is TRBV4-1 and J usage is TRBJ2-7; D is unclear. Per germline, CDR1 MGHRA and CDR2 YSYEKL. V lost 3 bases to trimming and J lost 2 bases, with 17 bases between them. CDR3 length equals 16 residues.